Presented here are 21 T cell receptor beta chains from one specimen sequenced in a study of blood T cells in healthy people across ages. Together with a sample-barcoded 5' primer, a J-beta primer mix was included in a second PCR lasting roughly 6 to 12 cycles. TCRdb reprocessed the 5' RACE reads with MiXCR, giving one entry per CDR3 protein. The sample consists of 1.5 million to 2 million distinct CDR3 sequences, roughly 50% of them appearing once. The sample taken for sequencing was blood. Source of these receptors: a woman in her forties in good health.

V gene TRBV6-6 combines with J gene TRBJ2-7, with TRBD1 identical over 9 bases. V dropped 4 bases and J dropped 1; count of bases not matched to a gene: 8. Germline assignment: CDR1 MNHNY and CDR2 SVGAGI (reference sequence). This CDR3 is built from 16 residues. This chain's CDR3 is CASSFNPGQGSYEQYF. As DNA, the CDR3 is TGTGCCAGCAGTTTCAACCCGGGACAGGGTTCCTACGAGCAGTACTTC.

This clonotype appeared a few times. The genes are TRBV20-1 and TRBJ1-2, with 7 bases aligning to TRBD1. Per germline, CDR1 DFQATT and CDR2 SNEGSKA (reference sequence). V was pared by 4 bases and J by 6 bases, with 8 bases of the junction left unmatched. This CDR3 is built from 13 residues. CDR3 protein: CSAKTQGGDGYTF. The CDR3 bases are TGCAGTGCTAAAACCCAGGGGGGGGATGGCTACACCTTC.

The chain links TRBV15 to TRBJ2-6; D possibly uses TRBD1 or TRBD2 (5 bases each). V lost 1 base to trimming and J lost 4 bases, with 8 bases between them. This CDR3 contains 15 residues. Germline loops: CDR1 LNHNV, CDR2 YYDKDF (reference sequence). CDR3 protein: CATSRGGVGANVLTF. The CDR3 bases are TGTGCCACCAGCAGAGGAGGGGTCGGGGCCAACGTCCTGACTTTC.

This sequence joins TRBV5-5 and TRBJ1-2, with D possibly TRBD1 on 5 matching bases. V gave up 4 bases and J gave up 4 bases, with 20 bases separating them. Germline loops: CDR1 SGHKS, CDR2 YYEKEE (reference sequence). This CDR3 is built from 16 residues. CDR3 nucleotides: TGTGCCAGCAGCGGACGCAGGGCCTACTATGGCTATGGCTACACCTTC. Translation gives CASSGRRAYYGYGYTF.

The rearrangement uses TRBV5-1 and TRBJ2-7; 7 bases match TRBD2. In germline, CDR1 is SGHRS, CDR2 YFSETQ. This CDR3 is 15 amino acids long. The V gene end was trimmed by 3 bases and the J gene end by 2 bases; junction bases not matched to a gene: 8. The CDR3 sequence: CASSYQTSPPYEQYF. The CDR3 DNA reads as TGCGCCAGCAGCTACCAGACTAGCCCTCCCTACGAGCAGTACTTC.

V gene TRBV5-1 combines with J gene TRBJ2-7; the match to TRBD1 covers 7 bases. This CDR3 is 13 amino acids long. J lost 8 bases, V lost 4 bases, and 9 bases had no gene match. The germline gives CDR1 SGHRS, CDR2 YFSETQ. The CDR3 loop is CASSGGQTMKQYF. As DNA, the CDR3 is TGCGCCAGCAGCGGGGGACAGACGATGAAGCAGTACTTC.

The CDR3 loop is CASSNEYNTEAFF. For the CDR3, the DNA is TGTGCCAGCAGCAATGAATACAACACTGAAGCTTTCTTT. The rearrangement joins TRBV11-2 to TRBJ1-1; D gene unclear. This CDR3 is built from 13 residues. Trimming took 5 bases from V and 2 from J, leaving 9 bases between them. CDR1 is SGHAT, CDR2 FQNNGV, per germline.

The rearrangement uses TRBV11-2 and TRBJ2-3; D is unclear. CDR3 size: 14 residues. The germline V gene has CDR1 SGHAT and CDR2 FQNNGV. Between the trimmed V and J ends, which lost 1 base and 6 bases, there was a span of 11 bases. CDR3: CASSLARPQDTQYF. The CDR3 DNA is TGTGCCAGCAGCTTAGCCCGGCCTCAGGATACGCAGTATTTT.

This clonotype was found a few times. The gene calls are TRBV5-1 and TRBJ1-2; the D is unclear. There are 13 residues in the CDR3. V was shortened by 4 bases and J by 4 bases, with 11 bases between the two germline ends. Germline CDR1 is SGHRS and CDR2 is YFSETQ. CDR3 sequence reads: CASSGLIGYGYTF. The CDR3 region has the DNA TGCGCCAGCAGCGGACTGATAGGCTATGGCTACACCTTC.

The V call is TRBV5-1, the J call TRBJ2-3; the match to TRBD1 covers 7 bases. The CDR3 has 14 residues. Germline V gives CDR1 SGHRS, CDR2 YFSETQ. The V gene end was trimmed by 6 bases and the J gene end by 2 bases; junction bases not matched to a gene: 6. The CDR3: CASTTGQYTDTQYF. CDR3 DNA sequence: TGCGCCAGCACCACGGGACAGTACACAGATACGCAGTATTTT. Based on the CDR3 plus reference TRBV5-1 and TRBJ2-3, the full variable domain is KAGVTQTPRYLIKTRGQQVTLSCSPISGHRSVSWYQQTPGQGLQFLFEYFSETQRNKGNFPGRFSGRQFSNSRSEMNVSTLELGDSALYLCASTTGQYTDTQYFGPGTRLTVL.

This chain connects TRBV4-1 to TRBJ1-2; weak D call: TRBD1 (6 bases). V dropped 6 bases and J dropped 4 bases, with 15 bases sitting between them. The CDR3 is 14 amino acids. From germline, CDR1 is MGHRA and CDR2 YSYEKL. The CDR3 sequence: CASRPVGGSYGYTF. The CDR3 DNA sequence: TGCGCCAGCAGACCCGTGGGGGGCTCCTATGGCTACACCTTC.

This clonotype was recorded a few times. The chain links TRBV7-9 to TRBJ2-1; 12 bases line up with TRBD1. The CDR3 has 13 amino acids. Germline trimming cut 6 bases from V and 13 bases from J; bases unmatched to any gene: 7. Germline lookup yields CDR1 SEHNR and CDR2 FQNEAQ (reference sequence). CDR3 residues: CASRGTGGDPQFF. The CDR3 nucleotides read TGTGCCAGCAGAGGGACAGGGGGCGATCCCCAGTTCTTC.

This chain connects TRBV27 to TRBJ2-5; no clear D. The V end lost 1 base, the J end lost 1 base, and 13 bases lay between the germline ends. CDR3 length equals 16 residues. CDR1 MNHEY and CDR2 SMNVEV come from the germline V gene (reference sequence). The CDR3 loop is CASSLYRPVIQETQYF. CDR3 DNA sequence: TGTGCCAGCAGTTTATATCGCCCTGTTATCCAAGAGACCCAGTACTTC.

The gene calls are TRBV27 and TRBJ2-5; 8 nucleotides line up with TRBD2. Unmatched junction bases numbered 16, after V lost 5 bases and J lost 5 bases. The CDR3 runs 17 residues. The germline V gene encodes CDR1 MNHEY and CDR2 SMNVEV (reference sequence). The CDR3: CASSPSTGTRPWETQYF. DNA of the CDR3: TGTGCCAGCAGTCCGTCTACCGGGACTAGGCCTTGGGAGACCCAGTACTTC.

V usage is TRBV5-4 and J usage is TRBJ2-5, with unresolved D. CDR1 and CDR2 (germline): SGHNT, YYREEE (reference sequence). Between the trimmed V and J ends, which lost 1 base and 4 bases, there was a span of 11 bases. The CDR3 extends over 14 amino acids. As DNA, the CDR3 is TGTGCCAGCAGCTTGACCGGCGCCGCAGAGACCCAGTACTTC. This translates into CASSLTGAAETQYF.

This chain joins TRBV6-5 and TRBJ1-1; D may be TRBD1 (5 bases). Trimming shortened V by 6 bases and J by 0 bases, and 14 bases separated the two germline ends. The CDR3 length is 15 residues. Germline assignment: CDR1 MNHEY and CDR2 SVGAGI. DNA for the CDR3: TGTGCCAGCAGATCAGGGCCGCCGATGAACACTGAAGCTTTCTTT. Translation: CASRSGPPMNTEAFF.

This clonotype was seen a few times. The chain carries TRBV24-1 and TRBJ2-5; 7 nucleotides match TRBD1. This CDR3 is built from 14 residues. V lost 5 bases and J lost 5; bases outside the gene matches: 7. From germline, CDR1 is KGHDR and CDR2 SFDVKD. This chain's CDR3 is CATSVGGRVETQYF. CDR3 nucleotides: TGTGCCACCAGTGTAGGGGGCCGAGTCGAGACCCAGTACTTC.

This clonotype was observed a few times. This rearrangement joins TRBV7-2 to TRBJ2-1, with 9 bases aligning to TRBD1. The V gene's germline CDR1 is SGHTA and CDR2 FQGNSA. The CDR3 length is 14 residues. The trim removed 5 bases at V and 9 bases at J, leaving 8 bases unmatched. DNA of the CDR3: TGTGCCAGCAGCCCAGCGGGACAGGGAGGTGAGCAGTTCTTC. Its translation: CASSPAGQGGEQFF.

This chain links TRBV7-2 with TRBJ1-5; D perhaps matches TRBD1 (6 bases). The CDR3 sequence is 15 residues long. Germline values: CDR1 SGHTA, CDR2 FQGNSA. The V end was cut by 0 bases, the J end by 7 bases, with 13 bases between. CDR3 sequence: CASSLARGGGQPQHF. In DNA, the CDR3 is TGTGCCAGCAGCTTAGCTAGGGGGGGTGGACAGCCCCAGCATTTT.

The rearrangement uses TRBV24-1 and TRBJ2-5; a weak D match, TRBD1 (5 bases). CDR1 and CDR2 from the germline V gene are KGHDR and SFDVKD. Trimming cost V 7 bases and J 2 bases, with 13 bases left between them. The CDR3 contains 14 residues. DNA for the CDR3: TGTGCCACCAGACAGACAGCCATACAAGAGACCCAGTACTTC. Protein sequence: CATRQTAIQETQYF.

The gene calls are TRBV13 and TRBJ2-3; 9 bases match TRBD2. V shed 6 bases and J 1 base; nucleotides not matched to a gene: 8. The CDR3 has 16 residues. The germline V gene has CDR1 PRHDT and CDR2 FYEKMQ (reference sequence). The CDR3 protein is CASSFGGGAGTDTQYF. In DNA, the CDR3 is TGTGCCAGCAGTTTTGGCGGGGGGGCCGGCACAGATACGCAGTATTTT.